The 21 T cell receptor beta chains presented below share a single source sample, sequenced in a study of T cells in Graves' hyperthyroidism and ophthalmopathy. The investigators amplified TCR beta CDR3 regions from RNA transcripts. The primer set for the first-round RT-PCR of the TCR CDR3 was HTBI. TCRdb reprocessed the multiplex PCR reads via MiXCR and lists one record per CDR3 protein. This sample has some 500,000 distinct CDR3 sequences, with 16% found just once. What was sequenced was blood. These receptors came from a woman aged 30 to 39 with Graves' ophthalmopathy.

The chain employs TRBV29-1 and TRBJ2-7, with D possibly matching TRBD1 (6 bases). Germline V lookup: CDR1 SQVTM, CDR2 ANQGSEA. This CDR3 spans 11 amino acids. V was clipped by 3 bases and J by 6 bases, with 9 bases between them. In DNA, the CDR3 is TGCAGCGTTGACTCGGACAGCGAGCAGTACTTC. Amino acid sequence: CSVDSDSEQYF.

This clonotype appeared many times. Here the CDR3 reads CASSLWGGVTYEQYF. The CDR3 nucleotides are TGTGCCAGCAGTTTATGGGGCGGGGTTACCTACGAGCAGTACTTC. This rearrangement joins TRBV12-3 or TRBV12-4 to TRBJ2-7, with D maybe TRBD2 (6 bases). The V end was cut by 2 bases, the J end by 2 bases, with 13 bases between. CDR3 size: 15 residues.

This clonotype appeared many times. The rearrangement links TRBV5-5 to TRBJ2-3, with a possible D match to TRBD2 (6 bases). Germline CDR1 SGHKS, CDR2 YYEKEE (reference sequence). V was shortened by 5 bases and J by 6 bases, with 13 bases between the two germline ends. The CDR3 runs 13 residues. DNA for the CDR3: TGTGCCAGCAGTGGGGGAGGAAGGGATACGCAGTATTTT. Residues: CASSGGGRDTQYF.

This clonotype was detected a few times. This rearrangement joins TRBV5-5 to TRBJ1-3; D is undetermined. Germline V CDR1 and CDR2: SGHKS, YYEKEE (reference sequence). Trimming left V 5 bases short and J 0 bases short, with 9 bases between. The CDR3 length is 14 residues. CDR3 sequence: CASRPDVSGNTIYF. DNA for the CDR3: TGTGCCAGCAGGCCGGATGTCTCTGGAAACACCATATATTTT.

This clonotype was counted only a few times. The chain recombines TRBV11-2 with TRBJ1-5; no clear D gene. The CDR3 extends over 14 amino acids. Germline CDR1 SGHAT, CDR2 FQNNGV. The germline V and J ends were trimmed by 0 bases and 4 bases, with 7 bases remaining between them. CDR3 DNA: TGTGCCAGCAGCTTAGAGCTATGGAATCAGCCCCAGCATTTT. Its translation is CASSLELWNQPQHF.

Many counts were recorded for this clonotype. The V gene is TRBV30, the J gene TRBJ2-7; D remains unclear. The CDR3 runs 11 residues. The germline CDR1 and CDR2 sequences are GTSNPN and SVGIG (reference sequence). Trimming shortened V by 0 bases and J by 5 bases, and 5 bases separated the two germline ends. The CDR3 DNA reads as TGTGCCTGGAGTGTACGAGACGAGCAGTACTTC. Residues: CAWSVRDEQYF.

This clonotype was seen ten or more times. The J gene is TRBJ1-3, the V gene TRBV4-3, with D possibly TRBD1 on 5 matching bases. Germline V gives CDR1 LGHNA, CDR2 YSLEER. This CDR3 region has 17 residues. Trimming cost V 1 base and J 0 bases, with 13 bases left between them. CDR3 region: CASSQGPTVYSGNTIYF. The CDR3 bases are TGCGCCAGCAGCCAAGGGCCGACAGTTTACTCTGGAAACACCATATATTTT.

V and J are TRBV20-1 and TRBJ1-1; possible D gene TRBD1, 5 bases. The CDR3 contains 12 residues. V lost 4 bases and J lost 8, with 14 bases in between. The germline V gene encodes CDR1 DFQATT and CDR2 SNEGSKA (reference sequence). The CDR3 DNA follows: TGCAGTGCTACCGGGACCCCCACAGAAGCTTTCTTT. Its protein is CSATGTPTEAFF.

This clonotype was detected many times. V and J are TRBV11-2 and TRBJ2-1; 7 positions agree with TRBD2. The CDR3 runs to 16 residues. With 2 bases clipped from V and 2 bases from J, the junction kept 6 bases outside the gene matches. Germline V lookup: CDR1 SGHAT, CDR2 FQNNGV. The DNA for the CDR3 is TGTGCCAGCAGCTTAATGGTTGCGGGAGCCTACAATGAGCAGTTCTTC. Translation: CASSLMVAGAYNEQFF. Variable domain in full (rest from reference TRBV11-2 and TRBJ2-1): EAGVAQSPRYKIIEKRQSVAFWCNPISGHATLYWYQQILGQGPKLLIQFQNNGVVDDSQLPKDRFSAERLKGVDSTLKIQPAKLEDSAVYLCASSLMVAGAYNEQFFGPGTRLTVL.

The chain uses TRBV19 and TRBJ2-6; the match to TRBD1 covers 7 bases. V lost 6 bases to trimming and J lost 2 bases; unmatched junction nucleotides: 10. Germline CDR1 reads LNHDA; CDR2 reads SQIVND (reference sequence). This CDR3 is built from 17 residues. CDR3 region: CASSSGQIRAGANVLTF. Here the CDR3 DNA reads TGTGCCAGTAGCTCGGGACAGATCAGGGCTGGGGCCAACGTCCTGACTTTC.

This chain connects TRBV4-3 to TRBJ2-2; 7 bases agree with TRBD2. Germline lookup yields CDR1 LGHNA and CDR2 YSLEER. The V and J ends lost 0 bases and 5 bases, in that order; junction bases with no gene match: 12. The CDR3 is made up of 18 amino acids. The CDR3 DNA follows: TGCGCCAGCAGCCAAGACGGGGGGTGGCAGCCCGGGACCGGGGAGCTGTTTTTT. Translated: CASSQDGGWQPGTGELFF.

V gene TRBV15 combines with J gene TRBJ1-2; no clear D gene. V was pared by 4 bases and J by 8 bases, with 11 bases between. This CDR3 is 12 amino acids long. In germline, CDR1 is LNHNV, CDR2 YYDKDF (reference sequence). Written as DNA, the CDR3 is TGTGCCACCAGCACTAGGACGGAGGGCTACACCTTC. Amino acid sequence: CATSTRTEGYTF. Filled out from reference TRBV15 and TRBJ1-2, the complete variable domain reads DAMVIQNPRYQVTQFGKPVTLSCSQTLNHNVMYWYQQKSSQAPKLLFHYYDKDFNNEADTPDNFQSRRPNTSFCFLDIRSPGLGDTAMYLCATSTRTEGYTFGSGTRLTVV.

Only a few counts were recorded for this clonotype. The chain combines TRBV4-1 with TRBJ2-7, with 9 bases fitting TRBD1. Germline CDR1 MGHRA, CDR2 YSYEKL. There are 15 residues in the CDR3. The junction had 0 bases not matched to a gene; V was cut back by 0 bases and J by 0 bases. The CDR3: CASSQETGGSYEQYF. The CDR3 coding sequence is TGCGCCAGCAGCCAAGAGACAGGGGGCTCCTACGAGCAGTACTTC.

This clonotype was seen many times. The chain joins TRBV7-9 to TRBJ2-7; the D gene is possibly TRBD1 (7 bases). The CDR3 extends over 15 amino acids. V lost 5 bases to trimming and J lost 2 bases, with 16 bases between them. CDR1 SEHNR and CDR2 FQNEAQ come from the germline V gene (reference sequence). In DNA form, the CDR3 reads TGTGCCAGCAGCCGACAGGGAGGCCCCCCCTACGAGCAGTACTTC. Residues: CASSRQGGPPYEQYF. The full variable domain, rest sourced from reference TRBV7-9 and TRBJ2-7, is DTGVSQNPRHKITKRGQNVTFRCDPISEHNRLYWYRQTLGQGPEFLTYFQNEAQLEKSRLLSDRFSAERPKGSFSTLEIQRTEQGDSAMYLCASSRQGGPPYEQYFGPGTRLTVT.

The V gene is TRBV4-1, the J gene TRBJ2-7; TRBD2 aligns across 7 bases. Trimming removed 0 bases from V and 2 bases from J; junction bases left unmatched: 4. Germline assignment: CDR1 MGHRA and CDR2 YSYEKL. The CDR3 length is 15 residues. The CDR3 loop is CASSQDPGGAYEQYF. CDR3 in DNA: TGCGCCAGCAGCCAAGACCCGGGAGGCGCCTACGAGCAGTACTTC.

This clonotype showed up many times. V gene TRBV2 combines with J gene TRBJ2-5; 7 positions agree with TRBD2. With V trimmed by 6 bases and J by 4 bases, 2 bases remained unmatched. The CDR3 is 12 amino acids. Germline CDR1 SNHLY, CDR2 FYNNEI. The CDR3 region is CASRWEGETQYF. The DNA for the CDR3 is TGTGCCAGCAGGTGGGAGGGAGAGACCCAGTACTTC.

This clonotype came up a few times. The CDR3 nucleotides read TGTGCCAGCAGCCCCGGGACAGGGGAAAGGTCCCGGCAGCCCCAGCATTTT. Amino acids: CASSPGTGERSRQPQHF. The rearrangement links TRBV6-1 to TRBJ1-5, with 10 bases identical to TRBD1. The CDR3 has 17 residues. CDR1 MNHNS and CDR2 SASEGT come from the germline V gene. The junction had 15 bases not matched to a gene; V was cut back by 6 bases and J by 7 bases.

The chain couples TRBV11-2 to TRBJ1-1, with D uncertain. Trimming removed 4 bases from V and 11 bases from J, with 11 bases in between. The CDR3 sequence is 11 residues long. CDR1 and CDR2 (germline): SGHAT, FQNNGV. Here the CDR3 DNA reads TGTGCCAGCAGCTCCTTCTCTTCGGCTTTCTTT. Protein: CASSSFSSAFF. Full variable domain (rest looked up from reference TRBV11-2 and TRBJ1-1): EAGVAQSPRYKIIEKRQSVAFWCNPISGHATLYWYQQILGQGPKLLIQFQNNGVVDDSQLPKDRFSAERLKGVDSTLKIQPAKLEDSAVYLCASSSFSSAFFGQGTRLTVV.

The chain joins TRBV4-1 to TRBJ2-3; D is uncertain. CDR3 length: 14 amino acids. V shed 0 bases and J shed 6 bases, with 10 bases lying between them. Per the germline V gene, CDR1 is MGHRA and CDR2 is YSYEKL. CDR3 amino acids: CASSQEWGSDTQYF. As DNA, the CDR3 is TGCGCCAGCAGCCAAGAGTGGGGTAGTGATACGCAGTATTTT.

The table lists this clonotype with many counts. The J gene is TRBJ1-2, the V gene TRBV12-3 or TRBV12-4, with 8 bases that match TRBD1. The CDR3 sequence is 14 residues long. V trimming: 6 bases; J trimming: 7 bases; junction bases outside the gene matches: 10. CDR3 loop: CASRLGDRRSGYTF. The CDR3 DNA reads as TGTGCCAGCAGATTGGGGGACAGGAGAAGTGGCTACACCTTC.

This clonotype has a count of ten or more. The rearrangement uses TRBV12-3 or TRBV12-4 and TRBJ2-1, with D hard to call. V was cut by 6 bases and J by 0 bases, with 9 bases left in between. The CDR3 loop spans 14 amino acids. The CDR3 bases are TGTGCCAGCAGCCCATCCCGCTCCTACAATGAGCAGTTCTTC. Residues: CASSPSRSYNEQFF.